These 4 T cell receptor beta chains originate from one sample sequenced in a study of immune heterogeneity within non-small cell lung tumors. Bulk tumor genomic DNA served as template, at about 600 ng per sample. Surgery yielded several widely spaced biopsies per primary tumor. Each patient presented with untreated, newly diagnosed non-small cell lung cancer and received curative surgery. Amplifying TCR beta CDR3 involved multiplex PCR carried out with 32 V and 13 J primers. TCRdb fed the multiplex PCR reads into MiXCR, producing one record per CDR3 protein. The sample contains over 9,000 distinct CDR3 sequences, 25% to 30% of which appear only once. Sequencing was performed on lung tumor tissue. The receptors stem from a man aged 45-65 years with non-small cell lung cancer.

Turning to this clonotype: This may arise from a read error, as a much more abundant clone is one base away. The rearrangement links TRBV7-3 to TRBJ2-3; D ambiguous. Looked up from germline, CDR1 is SGHTA and CDR2 is FQGTGA. Trimming removed 5 bases from V and 4 bases from J, with 7 bases in between. This CDR3 comprises 12 residues. CDR3 DNA sequence: TGTGCCAGCAGCCGGGTGGCAGATACGCAGTATTTT. The encoded protein is CASSRVADTQYF.

In this sample, this clonotype is medium-sized. The V and J genes are TRBV19 and TRBJ2-1; 8 bases agree with TRBD2. The germline V gene has CDR1 LNHDA and CDR2 SQIVND (reference sequence). Trimming removed 5 bases from V and 9 bases from J; junction bases left unmatched: 12. The CDR3 loop spans 15 amino acids. CDR3 nucleotides: TGTGCCAGTAGTGCCGGCAGCGGGAGAAGCATTGAGCAGTTCTTC. Protein sequence: CASSAGSGRSIEQFF.

This clonotype showed up many times. The J gene is TRBJ2-7, the V gene TRBV2, with 10 bases aligning to TRBD1. V lost 1 base and J lost 5; bases outside the gene matches: 17. CDR1 and CDR2 from the germline V gene are SNHLY and FYNNEI. The CDR3 has 19 amino acids. CDR3 in amino acids: CASSEVSPGQGPGYHEQYF. CDR3 coding DNA: TGTGCCAGCAGTGAAGTCTCGCCGGGACAGGGGCCCGGTTATCACGAGCAGTACTTC.

This clonotype ranks as medium-sized. This chain links TRBV10-2 with TRBJ1-2; no definite D call. Germline-derived CDR1 and CDR2 are WSHSY and SAAADI. The CDR3 has 14 amino acids. Between the trimmed V and J ends, which lost 4 bases and 2 bases, there was a span of 11 bases. The CDR3 nucleotides are TGCGCCAGCAGTGGGTATAGTGAAAACTATGGCTACACCTTC. This sequence encodes CASSGYSENYGYTF.